Listed here are 2 T cell receptor beta chains from one sample, sequenced in a study of blood T cell repertoires in COVID-19. Here immunoSEQ multiplex PCR was the method, and the copy in TCRdb shows in-frame clones only, minus some. The sample carries around 98,000 clones, 82% recorded once. Source material: peripheral blood. Receptor source: a man between 65 and 85 years old with active or convalescent COVID-19.

V and J are TRBV5-8 and TRBJ2-7, with 10 positions matching TRBD1. Germline assignment: CDR1 SGHTS and CDR2 YDEGEE. This CDR3 is 15 amino acids long. The V segment lost 4 bases and the J segment 4 bases; nucleotides outside the gene matches: 8. The CDR3 reads CASSRSGTGVYEQYF. The CDR3 nucleotides are TGTGCCAGCAGCAGATCCGGGACAGGGGTATACGAGCAGTACTTC.

This sequence joins TRBV9 and TRBJ1-3; D remains unclear. V lost 4 bases, J lost 0 bases, and 11 bases lay in between. This CDR3 is 15 amino acids long. The germline CDR1 and CDR2 sequences are SGDLS and YYNGEE. CDR3 in DNA: TGTGCCAGCAGCCCGTGGTTAGTCTCTGGAAACACCATATATTTT. Translation: CASSPWLVSGNTIYF. The full variable domain, rest sourced from reference TRBV9 and TRBJ1-3, is DSGVTQTPKHLITATGQRVTLRCSPRSGDLSVYWYQQSLDQGLQFLIQYYNGEERAKGNILERFSAQQFPDLHSELNLSSLELGDSALYFCASSPWLVSGNTIYFGEGSWLTVV.